These 23 T cell receptor beta chains share one sample of origin, sequenced in a study of blood T cells in healthy people across ages. Next came a second PCR, run for about 7 to 11 cycles, which used a sample-barcoded 5' primer along with a J-beta primer mix. TCRdb re-analysed the 5' RACE reads in MiXCR, keeping a single row per CDR3 protein. Of 1.5 million to 2 million distinct CDR3 sequences detected, about 50% appear once; the ten largest clones hold approximately 2%. The material sequenced was blood. The receptors derive from a woman aged 40-49 years in good health.

The chain combines TRBV18 with TRBJ2-3; no reliable D call. The CDR3 is 15 amino acids. Per germline, CDR1 KGHSH and CDR2 LQKENI. Trimming pared 3 bases from V and 2 bases from J, leaving 12 bases between. In DNA form, the CDR3 reads TGTGCCAGCTCACCTTCCCAGATCGCCACAGATACGCAGTATTTT. As protein: CASSPSQIATDTQYF.

This clonotype was found a few times. This chain connects TRBV6-2 or TRBV6-3 to TRBJ2-5; D possibly corresponds to TRBD2 (6 bases). Germline lookup yields CDR1 MNHEY and CDR2 SVGEGT. The CDR3 covers 13 residues. V lost 7 bases and J lost 2, with 11 bases in between. The CDR3 coding sequence is TGTGCCAGCAAAGCGGGCTATCAAGAGACCCAGTACTTC. Its protein is CASKAGYQETQYF.

This clonotype was found a few times. The chain recombines TRBV20-1 with TRBJ2-1; maybe TRBD2 (5 bases). V lost 5 bases to trimming and J lost 3 bases, with 8 bases between them. This CDR3 is 12 amino acids long. Germline V gives CDR1 DFQATT, CDR2 SNEGSKA (reference sequence). The CDR3 loop is CSASGIYNEQFF. CDR3 bases: TGCAGTGCTTCGGGAATCTACAATGAGCAGTTCTTC.

The chain employs TRBV20-1 and TRBJ1-2; 7 bases line up with TRBD1. The CDR3 is made up of 13 amino acids. The V and J ends lost 3 bases and 4 bases, in that order; junction bases with no gene match: 5. The germline V gene encodes CDR1 DFQATT and CDR2 SNEGSKA (reference sequence). The CDR3 loop reads CSASGTELYGYTF. CDR3 DNA sequence: TGCAGTGCTAGCGGGACAGAACTCTATGGCTACACCTTC.

This chain uses TRBV15 with TRBJ1-5; D is undetermined. V lost 0 bases, J lost 3 bases, and 9 bases lay in between. CDR1 is LNHNV and CDR2 is YYDKDF in the germline V gene (reference sequence). The CDR3 loop spans 15 amino acids. For the CDR3, the DNA is TGTGCCACCAGCAGAGACCCAGCAGCCAATCAGCCCCAGCATTTT. Protein: CATSRDPAANQPQHF.

V usage is TRBV5-1 and J usage is TRBJ2-3, with D uncertain. V dropped 2 bases and J dropped 6 bases, with 13 bases sitting between them. Germline V gives CDR1 SGHRS, CDR2 YFSETQ. The CDR3 consists of 14 residues. The CDR3 region has the DNA TGCGCCAGCAGCTTAGGGCTAGTCGATGATACGCAGTATTTT. It codes for CASSLGLVDDTQYF.

V is TRBV29-1 and J is TRBJ1-1, with D uncertain. The CDR3 contains 12 residues. Germline CDR1 SQVTM, CDR2 ANQGSEA. V dropped 7 bases and J dropped 2 bases, with 11 bases sitting between them. The CDR3 DNA reads as TGCAGCGGTCGACTTCCCAACACTGAAGCTTTCTTT. It codes for CSGRLPNTEAFF.

The chain carries TRBV6-6 and TRBJ2-5; 7 bases map to TRBD1. The CDR3 totals 14 residues. CDR1 is MNHNY, CDR2 SVGAGI, per germline (reference sequence). Unmatched junction bases numbered 5, after V lost 6 bases and J lost 1 base. CDR3 sequence: CASRITGAQETQYF. The CDR3 DNA reads TGTGCCAGCAGGATTACAGGGGCCCAAGAGACCCAGTACTTC.

This clonotype was seen just once. The V and J genes are TRBV6-1 and TRBJ2-5; 12 nucleotides align to TRBD2. Trimming took 1 base from V and 5 from J; bases not matched to a gene: 17. The CDR3 sequence is 20 residues long. CDR1 MNHNS and CDR2 SASEGT come from the germline V gene. The CDR3 is CASSEERTSGGPGLFETQYF. The CDR3 DNA follows: TGTGCCAGCAGTGAAGAGAGAACTAGCGGGGGGCCGGGGTTGTTCGAGACCCAGTACTTC.

The J gene is TRBJ1-4, the V gene TRBV5-6; D unresolved. This CDR3 comprises 14 residues. Germline CDR1 reads SGHDT; CDR2 reads YYEEEE. The ends were cut back, 3 bases at V and 5 bases at J, with 11 bases in the middle. The CDR3 protein is CASSSESANEKLFF. DNA of the CDR3: TGTGCCAGCAGCTCGGAGTCGGCGAATGAAAAACTGTTTTTT.

The chain carries TRBV7-9 and TRBJ1-2; the D is unclear. The CDR3 contains 12 residues. From germline, CDR1 is SEHNR and CDR2 FQNEAQ (reference sequence). Trimming pared 2 bases from V and 5 bases from J, leaving 6 bases between. The DNA of the CDR3 is TGTGCCAGCAGCTTAACGCAATATGGCTACACCTTC. Its protein is CASSLTQYGYTF.

The V call is TRBV20-1, the J call TRBJ2-1, with 9 bases matching TRBD2. In germline, CDR1 is DFQATT, CDR2 SNEGSKA (reference sequence). CDR3 length: 15 residues. V shed 6 bases, J shed 4 bases, and the junction held 10 bases outside the gene matches. In nucleotides, the CDR3 is TGCAGTGCAGCCGGAGCGGGGGGATTATACAATGAGCAGTTCTTC. Translating gives CSAAGAGGLYNEQFF.

This rearrangement joins TRBV9 to TRBJ2-3; 7 bases align to TRBD2. The V gene end was trimmed by 4 bases and the J gene end by 4 bases; junction bases not matched to a gene: 6. The CDR3 length is 14 residues. Germline CDR1 is SGDLS and CDR2 is YYNGEE. CDR3: CASSIRLAPDTQYF. The DNA of the CDR3 is TGTGCCAGCAGCATCCGACTAGCTCCAGATACGCAGTATTTT. The full variable domain, completed using reference TRBV9 and TRBJ2-3, is DSGVTQTPKHLITATGQRVTLRCSPRSGDLSVYWYQQSLDQGLQFLIQYYNGEERAKGNILERFSAQQFPDLHSELNLSSLELGDSALYFCASSIRLAPDTQYFGPGTRLTVL.

The chain recombines TRBV18 with TRBJ2-6; TRBD1 matches 8 bases. The CDR3 extends over 18 amino acids. Germline V CDR1 and CDR2: KGHSH, LQKENI. J gave up 0 bases and V 1 base, and 5 bases lay outside the gene matches. The CDR3 DNA reads as TGTGCCAGCTCACCACTGGGACAGGCCTCCTCTGGGGCCAACGTCCTGACTTTC. Protein sequence: CASSPLGQASSGANVLTF.

This chain connects TRBV9 to TRBJ2-4; D is unclear. The J call may be in error: the DNA end matches TRBJ2-7 better. Germline V gives CDR1 SGDLS, CDR2 YYNGEE. CDR3 length equals 16 residues. The CDR3 sequence is CASSVLASSSSYEQYF. As DNA, the CDR3 is TGTGCCAGCAGCGTATTGGCTTCTTCCAGCTCCTACGAGCAGTACTTC.

The J gene is TRBJ2-5, the V gene TRBV6-1; 10 nucleotides line up with TRBD2. V lost 4 bases and J lost 4; bases outside the gene matches: 9. CDR3 length equals 16 residues. The germline V gene has CDR1 MNHNS and CDR2 SASEGT. In DNA form, the CDR3 reads TGTGCCAGCAGTGCGCTTAGCGGGGGGTGGAGAGAGACCCAGTACTTC. Translated, it gives CASSALSGGWRETQYF.

The V call is TRBV5-1, the J call TRBJ1-2, with 8 bases matching TRBD1. Germline V gene data show CDR1 as SGHRS and CDR2 as YFSETQ. J was trimmed by 7 bases and V by 0 bases; bases with no gene match: 5. The CDR3 spans 14 residues. CDR3 sequence reads: CASSLGDRGGGYTF. CDR3 sequence (DNA): TGCGCCAGCAGCTTGGGCGACAGGGGTGGTGGCTACACCTTC.

The chain combines TRBV20-1 with TRBJ1-5; 10 bases align to TRBD1. CDR1 and CDR2 from the germline V gene are DFQATT and SNEGSKA (reference sequence). There are 15 residues in the CDR3. The junction had 5 bases not matched to a gene; V was cut back by 0 bases and J by 6 bases. This CDR3 is CSARDRDRGAQPQHF. The DNA for the CDR3 is TGCAGTGCTAGAGATCGGGACAGGGGAGCTCAGCCCCAGCATTTT.

There are a few counts of this clonotype. The rearrangement joins TRBV6-5 to TRBJ2-5, with D perhaps TRBD1 (5 bases). The germline V gene encodes CDR1 MNHEY and CDR2 SVGAGI. Trimming removed 2 bases from V and 3 bases from J, with 7 bases in between. The CDR3 spans 13 residues. CDR3 sequence: CASSYHRKETQYF. CDR3 coding DNA: TGTGCCAGCAGTTACCACAGGAAAGAGACCCAGTACTTC.

This clonotype was seen a few times. The CDR3: CASRTGISPSYEQYF. Here the CDR3 DNA reads TGTGCCAGCCGGACGGGGATTTCGCCCTCCTACGAGCAGTACTTC. V and J are TRBV6-5 and TRBJ2-7; D perhaps matches TRBD2 (5 bases). Germline V lookup: CDR1 MNHEY, CDR2 SVGAGI. The CDR3 covers 15 residues. The V and J ends lost 8 bases and 0 bases respectively, with 17 bases between them.

Ten or more counts support this clonotype. The rearrangement links TRBV10-3 to TRBJ2-7, with unresolved D. The CDR3 is 11 amino acids. Trimming shortened V by 6 bases and J by 1 base, and 4 bases separated the two germline ends. Germline V gene lookup returns CDR1 ENHRY and CDR2 SYGVKD. CDR3 nucleotides: TGTGCCATCAGGGGTTCCTACGAGCAGTACTTC. Translation: CAIRGSYEQYF.

The rearrangement joins TRBV4-2 to TRBJ2-3, with D hard to call. Looked up from germline, CDR1 is LGHNA and CDR2 is YNFKEQ. The CDR3 is made up of 15 amino acids. V lost 4 bases to trimming and J lost 5 bases, with 16 bases between them. The CDR3 region is CASSPRSVERDTQYF. CDR3 sequence (DNA): TGTGCCAGCAGCCCGCGGTCGGTCGAGAGAGATACGCAGTATTTT.

The chain couples TRBV4-3 to TRBJ2-7, with D uncertain. Germline V CDR1 and CDR2: LGHNA, YSLEER. This CDR3 region has 16 residues. Trimming removed 2 bases at V and 5 bases at J, with 19 bases between. CDR3 region: CASSQSLPSQTDEQYF. For the CDR3, the DNA is TGCGCCAGCAGCCAATCTCTCCCGTCCCAGACGGACGAGCAGTACTTC.